A selection of T cell receptor beta chains follows, all from one sample in a study of T cell clones after liver transplantation. TCRdb's copy holds only in-frame clones and misses some; the assay was immunoSEQ multiplex PCR. The profile shows some 80,000 clones, 84% of them singletons. The sequencing used CD4+ T cells from blood, collected about 50 months after liver transplant. The origin of the receptors is a human patient who received a liver transplant. Some of the T cells might come from the graft donor. CDR3s include the opening cysteine and the closing phenylalanine or tryptophan. A D gene is named only where the DNA matches it firmly. Some rows have no size entry. The others give once, few or many, or a class for an expanded clone.

cdr3_aa cdr3_nt clone_size d_call j_call v_call
CASSLGGAGSTGELFF TGTGCCAGCAGCCTAGGGGGTGCAGGATCCACCGGGGAGCTGTTTTTT once NA TRBJ2-2 TRBV11-3
CASSRTSGELAYEQYF TGTGCCAGTAGTCGGACTAGCGGGGAGTTAGCCTACGAGCAGTACTTC NA TRBD2 TRBJ2-7 TRBV19
CASKRRDYGELFF TGTGCCAGTAAACGCCGGGACTACGGGGAGCTGTTTTTT NA TRBD2 TRBJ2-2 TRBV19
CASSPQGITADNEQFF TGTGCCAGCAGTCCCCAGGGTATAACAGCGGACAATGAGCAGTTCTTC NA NA TRBJ2-1 TRBV2
CASSLAYTISYNEQFF TGTGCCAGCAGCTTGGCGTACACTATCTCCTACAATGAGCAGTTCTTC NA NA TRBJ2-1 TRBV5-6
CASKRGAGNTIYF TGTGCCAGCAAGAGGGGAGCTGGAAACACCATATATTTT NA NA TRBJ1-3 TRBV6-6
CATSRGGTVGYTF TGTGCCACCAGCAGAGGAGGGACCGTTGGCTACACCTTC NA NA TRBJ1-2 TRBV15
CASSLESVNYGYTF TGCGCCAGCAGCTTGGAATCCGTAAACTATGGCTACACCTTC NA NA TRBJ1-2 TRBV5-1
CASRREINTGELFF TGCGCCAGCAGGCGGGAGATCAACACCGGGGAGCTGTTTTTT NA TRBD2 TRBJ2-2 TRBV5-1
CASSVGVGQAGGNEKLFF TGTGCCAGCAGCGTAGGGGTGGGCCAAGCGGGTGGAAATGAAAAACTGTTTTTT NA NA TRBJ1-4 TRBV9
CASSPPSGRQGEQFF TGTGCCAGCTCACCACCCAGCGGGAGGCAGGGGGAGCAGTTCTTC NA TRBD2 TRBJ2-1 TRBV18
CASREQGNAGELFF TGTGCCAGCAGAGAACAGGGCAATGCCGGGGAGCTGTTTTTT few NA TRBJ2-2 TRBV2
CASSQGRGTDTQYF TGTGCCAGCAGCCAGGGGAGGGGCACAGATACGCAGTATTTT NA NA TRBJ2-3 TRBV6-4
CASSLAFSGGSPLHF TGTGCCAGCAGCTTAGCCTTTAGTGGGGGTTCACCCCTCCACTTT once NA TRBJ1-6 TRBV7-9
CASSQDLASGSLEQYF TGTGCCAGCAGCCAAGATCTTGCTAGCGGGAGTCTCGAGCAGTACTTC NA TRBD2 TRBJ2-7 TRBV14
CASSRENTGELFF TGTGCCAGCAGCCGGGAGAACACCGGGGAGCTGTTTTTT once NA TRBJ2-2 TRBV7-9
CASGLVGQGVTQHF TGTGCTAGTGGTTTGGTTGGGCAGGGCGTGACCCAGCATTTT NA NA TRBJ1-5 TRBV12-5
CASSTPWGSGSYEQYF TGTGCCAGCAGCACCCCCTGGGGGTCCGGCTCCTACGAGCAGTACTTC NA NA TRBJ2-7 TRBV7-2
CASSRTDTQYF TGTGCCAGCAGCCGGACAGATACGCAGTATTTT NA NA TRBJ2-3 TRBV9
CASSMERQGGTAKNIQYF TGTGCCAGTAGTATGGAGAGACAGGGAGGGACTGCCAAAAACATTCAGTACTTC NA NA TRBJ2-4 TRBV19
CASSLGPSGSPYEQYF TGTGCCAGCAGCTTAGGCCCTAGCGGGAGTCCCTACGAGCAGTACTTC medium-sized TRBD2 TRBJ2-7 TRBV7-2
CASSWTSGRVGEQYF TGTGCCAGCAGTTGGACTAGCGGGAGGGTCGGCGAGCAGTACTTC NA TRBD2 TRBJ2-7 TRBV6-5
CASSLASGGPYEQYF TGCGCCAGCAGCTTGGCTAGCGGGGGTCCCTACGAGCAGTACTTC NA TRBD2 TRBJ2-7 TRBV5-1
CASTPLSGESHTGELFF TGTGCCAGCACCCCACTATCGGGGGAATCGCACACCGGGGAGCTGTTTTTT NA NA TRBJ2-2 TRBV9
CASSSIQANTGELFF TGTGCCAGCAGCTCTATACAGGCGAACACCGGGGAGCTGTTTTTT many NA TRBJ2-2 TRBV7-2
CASNDRADQPQHF TGTGCCAGCAACGACAGGGCCGATCAGCCCCAGCATTTT NA TRBD1 TRBJ1-5 TRBV19
CASSNRVGANVLTF TGTGCCAGCAGCAACAGGGTTGGGGCCAACGTCCTGACTTTC NA NA TRBJ2-6 TRBV7-2